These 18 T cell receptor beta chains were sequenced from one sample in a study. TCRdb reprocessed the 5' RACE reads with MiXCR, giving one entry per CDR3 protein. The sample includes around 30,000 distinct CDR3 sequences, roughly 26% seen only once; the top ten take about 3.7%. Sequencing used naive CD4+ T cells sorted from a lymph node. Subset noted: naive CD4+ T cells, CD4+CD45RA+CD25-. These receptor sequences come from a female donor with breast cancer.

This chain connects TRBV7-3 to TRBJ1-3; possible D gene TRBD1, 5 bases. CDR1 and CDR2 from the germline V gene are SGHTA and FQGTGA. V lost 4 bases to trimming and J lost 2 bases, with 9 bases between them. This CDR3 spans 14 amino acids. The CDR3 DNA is TGTGCCAGCAGCTCCCGGGACCCTGGAAACACCATATATTTT. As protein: CASSSRDPGNTIYF.

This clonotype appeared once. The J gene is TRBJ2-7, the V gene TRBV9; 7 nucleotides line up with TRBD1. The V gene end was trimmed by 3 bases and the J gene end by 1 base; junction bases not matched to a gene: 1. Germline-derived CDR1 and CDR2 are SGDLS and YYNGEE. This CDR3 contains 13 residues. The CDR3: CASSGGQSYEQYF. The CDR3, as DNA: TGTGCCAGCAGCGGGGGACAGTCCTACGAGCAGTACTTC.

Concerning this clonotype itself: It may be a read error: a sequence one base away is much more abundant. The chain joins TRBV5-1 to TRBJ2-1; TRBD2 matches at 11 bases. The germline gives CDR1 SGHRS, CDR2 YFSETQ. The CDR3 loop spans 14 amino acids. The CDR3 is CTSTIAGGLNEQFF. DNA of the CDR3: TGCACCAGCACCATAGCGGGAGGGTTAAATGAGCAGTTCTTC.

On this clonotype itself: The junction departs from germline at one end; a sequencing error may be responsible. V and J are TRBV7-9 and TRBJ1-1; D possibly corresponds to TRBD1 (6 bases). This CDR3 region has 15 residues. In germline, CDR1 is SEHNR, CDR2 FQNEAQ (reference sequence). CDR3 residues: CAGSSPDSANTEAFF. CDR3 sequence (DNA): TGTGCCGGCAGCTCCCCGGACAGCGCGAACACTGAAGCTTTCTTT.

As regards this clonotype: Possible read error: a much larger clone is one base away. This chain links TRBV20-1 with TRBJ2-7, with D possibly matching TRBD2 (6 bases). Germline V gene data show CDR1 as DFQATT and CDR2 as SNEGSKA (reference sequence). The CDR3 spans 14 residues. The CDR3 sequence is CGAREAGKPYEQYF. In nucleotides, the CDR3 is TGCGGTGCTAGAGAAGCGGGCAAACCCTACGAGCAGTACTTC.

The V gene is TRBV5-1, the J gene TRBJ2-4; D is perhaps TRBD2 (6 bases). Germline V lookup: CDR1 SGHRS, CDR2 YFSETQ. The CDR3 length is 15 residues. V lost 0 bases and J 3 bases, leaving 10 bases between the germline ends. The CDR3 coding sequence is TGCGCCAGCAGCTTGGCGGGAGTAGGCAAAAACATTCAGTACTTC. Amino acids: CASSLAGVGKNIQYF.

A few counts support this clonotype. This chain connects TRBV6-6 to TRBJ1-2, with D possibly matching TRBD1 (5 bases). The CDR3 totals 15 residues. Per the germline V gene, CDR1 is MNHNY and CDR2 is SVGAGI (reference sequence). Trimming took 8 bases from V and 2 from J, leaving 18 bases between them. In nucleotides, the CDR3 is TGTGCCAGCCGGACCGTCGGGGGGGTCAACTATGGCTACACCTTC. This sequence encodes CASRTVGGVNYGYTF.

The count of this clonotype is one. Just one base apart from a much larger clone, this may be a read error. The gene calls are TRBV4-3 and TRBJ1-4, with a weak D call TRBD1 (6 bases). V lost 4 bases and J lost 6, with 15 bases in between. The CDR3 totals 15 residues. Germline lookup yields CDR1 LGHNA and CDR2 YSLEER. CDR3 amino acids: CASSPQTGSHEKLFF. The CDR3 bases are TGCGCCAGCAGCCCACAAACAGGGTCTCATGAAAAACTGTTTTTT.

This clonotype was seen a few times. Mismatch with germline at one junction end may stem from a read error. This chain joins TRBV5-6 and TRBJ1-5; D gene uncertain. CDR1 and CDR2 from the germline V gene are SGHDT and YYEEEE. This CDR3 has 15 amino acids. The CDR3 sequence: CAGSLEAYSNQPQHF. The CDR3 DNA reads TGTGCCGGCAGCTTGGAGGCTTATAGCAATCAGCCCCAGCATTTT.

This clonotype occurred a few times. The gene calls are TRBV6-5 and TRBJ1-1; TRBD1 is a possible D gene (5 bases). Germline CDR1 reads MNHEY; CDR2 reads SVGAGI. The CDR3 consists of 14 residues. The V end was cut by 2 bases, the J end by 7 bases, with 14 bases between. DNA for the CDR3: TGTGCCAGCAGTTACGGGGGAGGGCGGGGTGAAGCTTTCTTT. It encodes CASSYGGGRGEAFF.

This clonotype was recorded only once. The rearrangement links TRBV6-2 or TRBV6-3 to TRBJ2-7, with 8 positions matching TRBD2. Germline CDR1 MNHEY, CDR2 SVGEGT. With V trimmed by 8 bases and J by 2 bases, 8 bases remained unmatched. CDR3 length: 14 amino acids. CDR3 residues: CASCRGGVPYEQYF. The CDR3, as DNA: TGTGCCAGCTGCCGGGGGGGAGTCCCCTACGAGCAGTACTTC.

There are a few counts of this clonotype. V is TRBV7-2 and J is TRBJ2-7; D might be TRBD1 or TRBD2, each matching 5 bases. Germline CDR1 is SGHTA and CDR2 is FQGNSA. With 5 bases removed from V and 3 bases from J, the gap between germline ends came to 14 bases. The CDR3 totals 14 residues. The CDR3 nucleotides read TGTGCCAGCAGCAATCCCGGGACCCTCTACGAGCAGTACTTC. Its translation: CASSNPGTLYEQYF. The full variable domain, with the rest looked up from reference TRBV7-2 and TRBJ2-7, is GAGVSQSPSNKVTEKGKDVELRCDPISGHTALYWYRQSLGQGLEFLIYFQGNSAPDKSGLPSDRFSAERTGGSVSTLTIQRTQQEDSAVYLCASSNPGTLYEQYFGPGTRLTVT.

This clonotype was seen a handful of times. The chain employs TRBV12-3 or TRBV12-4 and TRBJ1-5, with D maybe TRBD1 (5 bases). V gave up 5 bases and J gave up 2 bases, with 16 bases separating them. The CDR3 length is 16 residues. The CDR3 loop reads CASSPGEGLGNQPQHF. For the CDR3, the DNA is TGTGCCAGCAGTCCGGGAGAGGGGTTGGGCAATCAGCCCCAGCATTTT.

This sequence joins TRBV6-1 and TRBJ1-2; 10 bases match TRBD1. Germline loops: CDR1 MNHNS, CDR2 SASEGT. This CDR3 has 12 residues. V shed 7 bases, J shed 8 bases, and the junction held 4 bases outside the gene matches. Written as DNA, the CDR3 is TGTGCCAGCAAGACAGGGGGCAGGGGCTACACCTTC. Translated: CASKTGGRGYTF.

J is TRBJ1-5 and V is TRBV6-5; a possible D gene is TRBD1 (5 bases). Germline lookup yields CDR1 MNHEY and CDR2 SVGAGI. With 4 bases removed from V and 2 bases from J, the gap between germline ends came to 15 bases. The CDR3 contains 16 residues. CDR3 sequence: CASSSNGQGGNQPQHF. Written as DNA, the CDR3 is TGTGCCAGCAGTTCGAATGGTCAGGGAGGCAATCAGCCCCAGCATTTT.

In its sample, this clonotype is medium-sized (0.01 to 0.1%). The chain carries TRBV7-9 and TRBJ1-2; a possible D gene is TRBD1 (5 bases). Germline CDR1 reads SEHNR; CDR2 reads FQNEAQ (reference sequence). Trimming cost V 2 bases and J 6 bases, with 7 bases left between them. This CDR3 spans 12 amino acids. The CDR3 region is CASSLRGHGYTF. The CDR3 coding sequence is TGTGCCAGCAGCTTAAGGGGCCATGGCTACACCTTC.

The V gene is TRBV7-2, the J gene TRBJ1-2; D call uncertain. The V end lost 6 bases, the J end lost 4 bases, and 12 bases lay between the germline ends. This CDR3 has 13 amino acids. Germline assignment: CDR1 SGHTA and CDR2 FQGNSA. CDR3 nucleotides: TGTGCCAGCAGGACCGCGGGCAGCTATGGCTACACCTTC. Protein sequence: CASRTAGSYGYTF.

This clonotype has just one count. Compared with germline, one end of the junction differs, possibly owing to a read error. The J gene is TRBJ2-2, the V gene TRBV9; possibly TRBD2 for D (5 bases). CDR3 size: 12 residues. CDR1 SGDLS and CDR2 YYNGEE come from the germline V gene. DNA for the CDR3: TGTGCCAGCGGGAGTTCTAACGGGGAGCCGTTATTT. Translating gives CASGSSNGEPLF.